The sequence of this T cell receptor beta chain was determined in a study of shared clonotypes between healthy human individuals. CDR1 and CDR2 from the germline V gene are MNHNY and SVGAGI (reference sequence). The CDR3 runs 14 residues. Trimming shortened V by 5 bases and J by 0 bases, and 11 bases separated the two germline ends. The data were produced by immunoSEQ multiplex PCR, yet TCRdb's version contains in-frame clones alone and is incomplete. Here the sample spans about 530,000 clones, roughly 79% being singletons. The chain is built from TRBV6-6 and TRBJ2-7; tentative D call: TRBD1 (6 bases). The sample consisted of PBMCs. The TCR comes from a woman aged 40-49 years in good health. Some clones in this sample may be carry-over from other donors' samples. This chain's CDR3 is CASSRGGSSYEQYF. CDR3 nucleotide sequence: TGTGCCAGCAGTAGAGGGGGAAGCTCCTACGAGCAGTACTTC.